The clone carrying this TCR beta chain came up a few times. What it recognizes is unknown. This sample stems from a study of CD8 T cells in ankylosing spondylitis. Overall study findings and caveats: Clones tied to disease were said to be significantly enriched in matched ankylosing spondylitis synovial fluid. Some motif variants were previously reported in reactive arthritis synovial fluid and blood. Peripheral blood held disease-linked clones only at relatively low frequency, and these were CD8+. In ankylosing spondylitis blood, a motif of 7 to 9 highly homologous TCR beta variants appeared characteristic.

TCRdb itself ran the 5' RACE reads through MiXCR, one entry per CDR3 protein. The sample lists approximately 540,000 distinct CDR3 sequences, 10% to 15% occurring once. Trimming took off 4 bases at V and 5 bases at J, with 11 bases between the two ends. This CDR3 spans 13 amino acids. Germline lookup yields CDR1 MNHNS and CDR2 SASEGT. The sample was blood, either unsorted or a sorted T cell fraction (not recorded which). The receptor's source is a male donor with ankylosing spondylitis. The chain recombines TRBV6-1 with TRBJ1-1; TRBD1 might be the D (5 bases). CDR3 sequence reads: CASSAAGMTEAFF. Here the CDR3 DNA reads TGTGCCAGCAGTGCGGCAGGGATGACTGAAGCTTTCTTT.